This T cell receptor (beta chain) was sequenced in a study of cytomegalovirus exposure and HLA in healthy donors. The germline gives CDR1 ENHRY, CDR2 SYGVKD. The CDR3 consists of 16 residues. V was clipped by 4 bases and J by 1 base; unmatched bases: 7. PCR primers comprised 60 Vbeta and 13 Jbeta primers. Here immunoSEQ multiplex PCR was the method, and the copy in TCRdb shows in-frame clones only, minus some. This table holds 77,000 or so clones, roughly 82% found once. Likely unrecorded immune exposures existed in these nominally healthy donors. Sequences were obtained from PBMCs. This TCR derives from a man aged 70 or older in good health and CMV-seropositive. The chain has TRBV10-3 and TRBJ1-1; 9 positions match TRBD1. The CDR3 DNA reads as TGTGCCATCAGTGTGGGACAGGGAAAGACGAACACTGAAGCTTTCTTT. Protein product: CAISVGQGKTNTEAFF.